The 10 T cell receptor beta chains listed next were all sequenced from one sample in a study of beta chain features in type 1 diabetes. Expressed TCRB transcripts were sequenced, since all the RNA that had been isolated was reverse transcribed. Clones were read by immunoSEQ multiplex PCR, and TCRdb kept only the in-frame ones, dropping some. The table shows 300,000 or so clones, with approximately 10% occurring only once. Findings and limits, study-wide: All four CD4+ subsets of Type 1 diabetes patients contained TCRB CDR3s that were moderately but significantly shorter.

These TCRs are of unknown antigen specificity. What was sequenced was central memory CD4+ T cells from blood. These receptors were taken from a man aged 25-45 years with type 1 diabetes.

There are a few counts of this clone. This rearrangement joins TRBV11-2 to TRBJ2-3; a possible D gene is TRBD2 (5 bases). V lost 1 base and J 6 bases, leaving 11 bases between the germline ends. CDR1 and CDR2 (germline): SGHAT, FQNNGV. The CDR3 is 14 amino acids. CDR3 sequence: CASSLGPGSDTQYF. The CDR3 bases are TGTGCCAGCAGCTTAGGACCGGGGTCGGATACGCAGTATTTT.

The V call is TRBV6-6, the J call TRBJ2-3; tentatively, D is TRBD1 (5 bases). V gave up 8 bases and J gave up 1 base, with 10 bases separating them. This CDR3 contains 13 residues. From germline, CDR1 is MNHNY and CDR2 SVGAGI (reference sequence). The CDR3 reads CASGLGGTDTQYF. For the CDR3, the DNA is TGTGCCAGCGGCCTAGGGGGCACAGATACGCAGTATTTT.

This clone was recorded once. This chain uses TRBV4-3 with TRBJ1-2, with D unresolved. V lost 0 bases and J 0 bases, leaving 11 bases between the germline ends. Looked up from germline, CDR1 is LGHNA and CDR2 is YSLEER. The CDR3 totals 16 residues. Written as DNA, the CDR3 is TGCGCCAGCAGCCAAGATTCATCGTGGGCTAACTATGGCTACACCTTC. Protein sequence: CASSQDSSWANYGYTF.

This clone was found a few times. V is TRBV7-9 and J is TRBJ2-5; D unclear. The germline V gene has CDR1 SEHNR and CDR2 FQNEAQ (reference sequence). The CDR3 consists of 14 residues. The ends were cut back, 3 bases at V and 5 bases at J, with 13 bases in the middle. The CDR3 is CASSFRRAVETQYF. The CDR3 coding sequence is TGTGCCAGCAGCTTTAGACGGGCGGTCGAGACCCAGTACTTC.

The table lists this clone with a few counts. The chain employs TRBV30 and TRBJ2-7, with 9 positions matching TRBD1. This CDR3 spans 17 amino acids. V trimming: 2 bases; J trimming: 2 bases; junction bases outside the gene matches: 13. Germline V lookup: CDR1 GTSNPN, CDR2 SVGIG (reference sequence). CDR3 sequence (DNA): TGTGCCTGGAGTTGGCCGGGGACAGGGTCTCTAACCTACGAGCAGTACTTC. Amino acids: CAWSWPGTGSLTYEQYF.

This clone was recorded many times. The rearrangement joins TRBV10-3 to TRBJ2-7; D not resolved. Per germline, CDR1 ENHRY and CDR2 SYGVKD. The germline V and J ends were trimmed by 4 bases and 3 bases, with 7 bases remaining between them. The CDR3 runs 12 residues. CDR3: CAISANNYEQYF. CDR3 DNA: TGTGCCATCAGTGCCAACAACTACGAGCAGTACTTC.

This rearrangement joins TRBV7-9 to TRBJ1-5; possible D gene TRBD1, 6 bases. Between the trimmed V and J ends, which lost 1 base and 7 bases, there was a span of 14 bases. Germline CDR1 SEHNR, CDR2 FQNEAQ (reference sequence). CDR3 length: 15 amino acids. The CDR3 DNA sequence: TGTGCCAGCAGCTTAGGTATCGGGGGCTACCAGCCCCAGCATTTT. This gives the protein CASSLGIGGYQPQHF.

In this sample, this clone turned up a few times. The genes are TRBV10-3 and TRBJ2-7; no clear D gene. The CDR3 is made up of 14 amino acids. Deletions cut 0 bases from V and 1 base from J, with 7 bases between. Germline values: CDR1 ENHRY, CDR2 SYGVKD. This chain's CDR3 is CAISESNESYEQYF. As DNA, the CDR3 is TGTGCCATCAGTGAGTCTAACGAGTCCTACGAGCAGTACTTC.

The CDR3 reads CASSSRAAGGQSTGELFF. CDR3 nucleotide sequence: TGCGCCAGCAGCTCCCGGGCAGCGGGGGGGCAGAGCACCGGGGAGCTGTTTTTT. The chain uses TRBV4-3 and TRBJ2-2; 10 bases line up with TRBD2. Germline V gives CDR1 LGHNA, CDR2 YSLEER. The CDR3 covers 18 residues. Trimming at V came to 5 bases and at J to 4 bases, leaving 13 bases not matched to a gene.

The chain joins TRBV6-6 to TRBJ1-4; D not certain. V lost 8 bases and J lost 0, with 10 bases in between. Looked up from germline, CDR1 is MNHNY and CDR2 is SVGAGI (reference sequence). This CDR3 is built from 14 residues. CDR3 DNA sequence: TGTGCCAGCCAACAGAGCGCAACTAATGAAAAACTGTTTTTT. Its translation is CASQQSATNEKLFF.